This entry lists 11 T cell receptor delta chains sequenced from one sample in a study of γδ T cells in repeated Plasmodium falciparum infection. Gammadelta T cells were flow-sorted from PBMC into Vgamma9/Vdelta2+ and Vdelta2-negative populations for bulk analysis. TCRdb called clones anew from the multiplex PCR reads with CATT. The sample has 70,000 to 95,000 delta-chain clones, approximately 1.5% seen once; the top ten hold around 8.5%. The source material was gamma-delta T cells from blood. The receptors shown here come from a pool of human donors (malaria-infected and uninfected, not separated).

This clone was observed a few times. This likely came from a read error, as a far larger clone is one base away. Different DNA sequences within this sample yield the same CDR3. This CDR3 is CALGERCPQKWVTRGAPDKLIF. In nucleotides, the CDR3 is TGTGCTCTTGGGGAACGGTGCCCCCAAAAGTGGGTGACACGAGGGGCCCCCGACAAACTCATCTTT. The chain carries TRDV1 and TRDJ1; D remains ambiguous. In the absence of a J gene in TCRdb, the DNA was matched to germline to assign it here. The germline CDR1 and CDR2 sequences are TSWWSYY and QGS. The CDR3 length is 22 residues.

This clone was counted a few times. This DNA's translation differs at residue 15 from TCRdb's protein, which comes from a much larger clone; a read error is likely, and the protein shown is translated from the DNA. The chain has TRDV1 and TRDJ1; TRDD3 agrees at 7 bases. V trimming: 0 bases; J trimming: 4 bases; junction bases outside the gene matches: 20. The CDR3 length is 20 residues. Germline values: CDR1 TSWWSYY, CDR2 QGS. In DNA, the CDR3 is TGTGCTCTTGGGGAACTAAAGTCGGACTGGGGCCTTTTTTACATCGATAAACTCATCTTT. It yields the protein CALGELKSDWGLFYIDKLIF.

This clone was detected ten times or more. The J gene is TRDJ1, the V gene TRDV1; the D gene is possibly TRDD2 (6 bases). The J gene comes from matching the DNA to germline here; TCRdb lacks it. The germline gives CDR1 TSWWSYY, CDR2 QGS. Trimming cost V 5 bases and J 3 bases, with 34 bases left between them. The CDR3 contains 21 residues. Here the CDR3 DNA reads TGTGCTCTTGGGCCCCCATCCTACGAAAGGACCTTCCGAGGGTGTTCCGATAAACTCATCTTT. Its protein product is CALGPPSYERTFRGCSDKLIF.

In this sample, this clone turned up many times. Translating this DNA gives a protein that differs at residue 5 from the TCRdb one, which belongs to a much larger clone; a read error is likely, and the protein shown is this translation. This chain connects TRDV2 to TRDJ1; 7 bases are shared with TRDD3. TCRdb supplies no J gene; here it was assigned by aligning the nucleotide sequence to germline. Germline lookup yields CDR1 GEAIGNYY and CDR2 EKD. CDR3 length: 17 residues. V shed 3 bases, J shed 0 bases, and the junction held 12 bases outside the gene matches. The CDR3 nucleotides are TGTGCCTGTGACGCCGGTTTTGGGGGACCGTACACCGATAAACTCATCTTT. As protein: CACDAGFGGPYTDKLIF.

This clone was detected a few times. The protein given by TCRdb reflects a much larger clone and differs at residue 15 from this DNA's translation, likely from a read error; the protein shown is the DNA's translation. The CDR3 region is CACDKLMGDTKTNWNTRQMFF. The CDR3 nucleotides are TGTGCCTGTGACAAGTTGATGGGGGATACCAAAACGAACTGGAACACCCGACAGATGTTTTTC. The chain employs TRDV2 and TRDJ3; 10 positions match TRDD3. No J gene is reported in TCRdb; it was inferred here by comparing the DNA with germline. The CDR3 has 21 residues. CDR1 and CDR2 from the germline V gene are GEAIGNYY and EKD.

Turning to this clone: For this DNA, TCRdb reports the protein of a much larger clone, which diverges at residue 8, most likely from a read error; the protein presented here is translated directly from the DNA. In DNA form, the CDR3 reads TGTGCCTGTGACAGCGGGGCCGACTCCTGGGACACCCGACAGATGTTTTTC. Its translation: CACDSGADSWDTRQMFF. The genes are TRDV2 and TRDJ3; D is ambiguous. The J gene, not given by TCRdb, was assigned here from a germline match of the nucleotide sequence. CDR3 length equals 17 residues. With 2 bases removed from V and 0 bases from J, the gap between germline ends came to 10 bases. From germline, CDR1 is GEAIGNYY and CDR2 EKD.

At least ten counts were recorded for this clone. V is TRDV2 and J is TRDJ3; TRDD3 matches at 11 bases. The CDR3 has 20 amino acids. Trimming at V came to 3 bases and at J to 0 bases, leaving 9 bases not matched to a gene. Per the germline V gene, CDR1 is GEAIGNYY and CDR2 is EKD. The CDR3 reads CACDGWGIPTLSWDTRQMFF. CDR3 nucleotide sequence: TGTGCCTGTGACGGCTGGGGGATACCCACCCTCTCCTGGGACACCCGACAGATGTTTTTC.

Comment on this clone: A far larger clone is off by one base, so a read error is likely. Different DNA sequences within this sample yield the same CDR3. V gene TRDV1 combines with J gene TRDJ1; D possibly corresponds to TRDD3 (6 bases). The J gene comes from matching the DNA to germline here; TCRdb lacks it. The germline V and J ends were trimmed by 1 base and 0 bases, with 27 bases remaining between them. This CDR3 comprises 21 residues. CDR1 TSWWSYY and CDR2 QGS come from the germline V gene. The CDR3 DNA follows: TGTGCTCTTGGGGAACCGGTCCTAACCCCCCCCTGGGGACCTTACACCGATAAACTCATCTTT. Translated: CALGEPVLTPPWGPYTDKLIF.

This clone was seen more than once but under ten times. The chain couples TRDV1 to TRDJ1; D may match TRDD2 or TRDD3 (5 bases each). Because TCRdb records no J gene, it was assigned here through a match of the DNA to germline. The CDR3 runs 20 residues. Germline-derived CDR1 and CDR2 are TSWWSYY and QGS. Trimming took 0 bases from V and 1 from J, leaving 24 bases between them. The CDR3 DNA is TGTGCTCTTGGGGAACTTGACCTACAAGGGATCCCGTCGGGCACCGATAAACTCATCTTT. Amino acids: CALGELDLQGIPSGTDKLIF.

This clone was counted between two and nine times. This DNA's translation and the protein TCRdb lists, from a much larger clone, do not match at residue 10, likely due to a read error; the protein shown is translated from the DNA. The V and J genes are TRDV3 and TRDJ1; D is undetermined. Trimming left V 1 base short and J 3 bases short, with 27 bases between. Germline lookup yields CDR1 TVYSNPD and CDR2 GDNSRS (reference sequence). The CDR3 covers 18 residues. The CDR3 DNA sequence: TGTGCCTTTATGGATTCGAGGAGCGCCAAGCGCAGGGCCGATAAACTCATCTTT. It encodes CAFMDSRSAKRRADKLIF.

This clone was counted only a few times. The mismatch at residue 13 between this DNA's translation and the TCRdb protein of a much larger clone likely reflects a read error; the protein shown is translated from the DNA. This chain uses TRDV1 with TRDJ1, with D perhaps assigned TRDD2 or TRDD3 (7 bases each). TCRdb lists no J gene, so it was determined here by aligning the DNA to germline. Germline V CDR1 and CDR2: TSWWSYY, QGS. The CDR3 is made up of 22 amino acids. Between the trimmed V and J ends, which lost 9 bases and 4 bases, there was a span of 42 bases. In DNA form, the CDR3 reads TGTGCTCTCCATTCCTCTAGTCTTCCTAGCTGGGGGGTACTCCCTCGGGTCGATAAACTCATCTTT. Encoded protein: CALHSSSLPSWGVLPRVDKLIF.